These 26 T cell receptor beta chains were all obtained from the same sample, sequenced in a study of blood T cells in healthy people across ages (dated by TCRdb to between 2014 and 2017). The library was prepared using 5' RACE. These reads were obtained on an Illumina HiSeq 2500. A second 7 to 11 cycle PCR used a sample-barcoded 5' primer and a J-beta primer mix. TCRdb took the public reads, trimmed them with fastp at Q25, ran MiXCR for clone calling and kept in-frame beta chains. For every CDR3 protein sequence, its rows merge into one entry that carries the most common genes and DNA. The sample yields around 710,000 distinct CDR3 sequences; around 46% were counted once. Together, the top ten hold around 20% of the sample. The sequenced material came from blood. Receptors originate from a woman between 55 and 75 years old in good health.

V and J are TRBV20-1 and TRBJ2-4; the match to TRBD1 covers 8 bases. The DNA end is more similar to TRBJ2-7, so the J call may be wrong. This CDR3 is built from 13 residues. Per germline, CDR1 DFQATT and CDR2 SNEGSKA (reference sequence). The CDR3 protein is CSARGTGSHEQYF. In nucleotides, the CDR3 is TGCAGTGCTAGGGGGACAGGCTCTCACGAGCAGTACTTC.

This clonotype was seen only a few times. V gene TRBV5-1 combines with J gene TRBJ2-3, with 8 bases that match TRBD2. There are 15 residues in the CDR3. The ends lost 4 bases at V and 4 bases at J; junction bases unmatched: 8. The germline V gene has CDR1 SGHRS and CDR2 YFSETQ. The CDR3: CASSAARGGSDTQYF. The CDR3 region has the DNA TGCGCCAGCAGCGCGGCCCGGGGGGGATCAGATACGCAGTATTTT.

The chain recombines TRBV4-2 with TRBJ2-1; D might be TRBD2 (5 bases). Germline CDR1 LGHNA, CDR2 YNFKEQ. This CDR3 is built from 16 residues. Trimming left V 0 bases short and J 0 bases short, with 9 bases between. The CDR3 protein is CASSQDGETSYNEQFF. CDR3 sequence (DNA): TGTGCCAGCAGCCAAGATGGGGAGACCTCCTACAATGAGCAGTTCTTC.

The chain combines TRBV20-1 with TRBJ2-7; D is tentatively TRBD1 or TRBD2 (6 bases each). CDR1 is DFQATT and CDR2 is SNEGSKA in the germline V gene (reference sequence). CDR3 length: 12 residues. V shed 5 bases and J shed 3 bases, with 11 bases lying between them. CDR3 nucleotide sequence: TGCAGTGCTCGGGGGCGGGACTACGAGCAGTACTTC. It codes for CSARGRDYEQYF.

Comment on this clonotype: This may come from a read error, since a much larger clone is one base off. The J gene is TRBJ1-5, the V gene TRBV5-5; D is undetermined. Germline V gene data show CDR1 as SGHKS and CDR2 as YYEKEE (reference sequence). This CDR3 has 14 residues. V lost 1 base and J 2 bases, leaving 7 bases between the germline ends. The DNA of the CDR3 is TGTGCCAGCAGCTTGTGCAGAGGCAATCAGCCCCAGCATTTT. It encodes CASSLCRGNQPQHF.

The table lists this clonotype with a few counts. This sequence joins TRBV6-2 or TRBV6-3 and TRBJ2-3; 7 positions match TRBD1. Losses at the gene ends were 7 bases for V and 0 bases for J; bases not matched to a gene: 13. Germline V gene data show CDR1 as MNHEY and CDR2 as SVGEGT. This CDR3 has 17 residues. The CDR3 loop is CASTPGQTNPSTDTQYF. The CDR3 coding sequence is TGTGCCAGCACCCCGGGACAGACCAATCCTAGCACAGATACGCAGTATTTT.

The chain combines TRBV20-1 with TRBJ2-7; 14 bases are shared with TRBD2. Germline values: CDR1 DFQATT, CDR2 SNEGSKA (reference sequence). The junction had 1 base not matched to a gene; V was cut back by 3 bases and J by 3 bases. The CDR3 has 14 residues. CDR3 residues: CSARGTSGSYEQYF. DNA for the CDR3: TGCAGTGCTAGGGGGACTAGCGGGAGCTACGAGCAGTACTTC.

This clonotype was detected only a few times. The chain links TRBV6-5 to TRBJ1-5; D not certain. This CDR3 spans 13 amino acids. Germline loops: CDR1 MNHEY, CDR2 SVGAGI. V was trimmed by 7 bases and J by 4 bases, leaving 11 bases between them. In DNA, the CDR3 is TGTGCCAGCAACCCTGGGATGAATCAGCCCCAGCATTTT. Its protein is CASNPGMNQPQHF.

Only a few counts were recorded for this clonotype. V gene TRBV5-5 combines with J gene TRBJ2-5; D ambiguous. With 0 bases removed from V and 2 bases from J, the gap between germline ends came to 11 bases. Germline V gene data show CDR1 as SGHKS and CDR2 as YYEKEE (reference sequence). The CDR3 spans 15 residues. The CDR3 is CASSLVGNSQETQYF. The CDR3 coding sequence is TGTGCCAGCAGCTTGGTTGGGAACTCACAAGAGACCCAGTACTTC.

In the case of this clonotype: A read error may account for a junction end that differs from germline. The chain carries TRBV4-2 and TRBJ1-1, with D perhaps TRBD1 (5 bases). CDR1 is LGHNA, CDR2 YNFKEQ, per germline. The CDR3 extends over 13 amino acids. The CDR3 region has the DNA TGTACCAGCAGCCAAGGGGCGGGCACTGAAGCTTTCTTT. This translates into CTSSQGAGTEAFF.

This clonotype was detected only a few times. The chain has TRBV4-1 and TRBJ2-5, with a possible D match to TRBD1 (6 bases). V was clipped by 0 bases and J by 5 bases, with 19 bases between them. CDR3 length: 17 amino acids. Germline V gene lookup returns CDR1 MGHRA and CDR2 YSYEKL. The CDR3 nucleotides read TGCGCCAGCAGCCAAGATTCTCTTCTAGGGGGAAGCGAGACCCAGTACTTC. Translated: CASSQDSLLGGSETQYF.

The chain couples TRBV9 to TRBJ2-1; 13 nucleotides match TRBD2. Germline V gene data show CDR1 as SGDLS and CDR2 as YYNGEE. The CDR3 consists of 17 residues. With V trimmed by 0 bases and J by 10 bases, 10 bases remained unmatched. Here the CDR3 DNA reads TGTGCCAGCAGCGTAGGACTAGCGGGGGGCGGGAGCGGAGAGCAGTTCTTC. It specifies CASSVGLAGGGSGEQFF.

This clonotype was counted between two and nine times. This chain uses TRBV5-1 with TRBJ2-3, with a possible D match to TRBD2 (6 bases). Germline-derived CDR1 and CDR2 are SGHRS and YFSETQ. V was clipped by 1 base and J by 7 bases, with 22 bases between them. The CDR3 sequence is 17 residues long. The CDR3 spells CASSLSGTVSRMNTQYF. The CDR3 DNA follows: TGCGCCAGCAGCTTGTCGGGGACTGTTAGTAGAATGAATACGCAGTATTTT. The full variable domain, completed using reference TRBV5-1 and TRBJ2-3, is KAGVTQTPRYLIKTRGQQVTLSCSPISGHRSVSWYQQTPGQGLQFLFEYFSETQRNKGNFPGRFSGRQFSNSRSEMNVSTLELGDSALYLCASSLSGTVSRMNTQYFGPGTRLTVL.

DNA of the CDR3: TGCAGCGTGGGGACTAACTACAATGAGCAGTTCTTC. It encodes CSVGTNYNEQFF. The chain carries TRBV29-1 and TRBJ2-1; 7 nucleotides align to TRBD2. The CDR3 extends over 12 amino acids. In germline, CDR1 is SQVTM, CDR2 ANQGSEA. V was clipped by 6 bases and J by 3 bases; unmatched bases: 2.

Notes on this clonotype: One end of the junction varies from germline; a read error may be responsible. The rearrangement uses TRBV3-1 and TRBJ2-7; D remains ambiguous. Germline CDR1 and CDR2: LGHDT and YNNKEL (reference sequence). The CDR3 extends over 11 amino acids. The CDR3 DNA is TGTGCCAGCAACCAAGCTTCCGAGCAGTACTTC. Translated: CASNQASEQYF.

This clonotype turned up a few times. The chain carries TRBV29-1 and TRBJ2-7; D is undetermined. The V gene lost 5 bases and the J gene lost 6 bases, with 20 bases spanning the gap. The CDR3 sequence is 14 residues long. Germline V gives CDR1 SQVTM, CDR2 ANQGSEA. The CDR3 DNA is TGCAGCGTTACGTCGAGATCCCCGGCCGTCGAGCAGTACTTC. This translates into CSVTSRSPAVEQYF.

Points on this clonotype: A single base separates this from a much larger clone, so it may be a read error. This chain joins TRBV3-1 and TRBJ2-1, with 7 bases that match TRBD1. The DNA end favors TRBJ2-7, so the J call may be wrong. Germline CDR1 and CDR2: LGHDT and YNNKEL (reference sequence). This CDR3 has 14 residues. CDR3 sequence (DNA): TGTGCCAGCAGCCGACAGGGACCCTACAATGAGCAGTACTTC. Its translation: CASSRQGPYNEQYF.

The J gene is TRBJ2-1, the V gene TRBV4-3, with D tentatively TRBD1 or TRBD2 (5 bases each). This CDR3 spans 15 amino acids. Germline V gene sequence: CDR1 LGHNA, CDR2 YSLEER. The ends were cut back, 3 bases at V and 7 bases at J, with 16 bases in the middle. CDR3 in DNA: TGCGCCAGCAGCCATGGCTGGGGGTTGGAAAATGAGCAGTTCTTC. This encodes CASSHGWGLENEQFF.

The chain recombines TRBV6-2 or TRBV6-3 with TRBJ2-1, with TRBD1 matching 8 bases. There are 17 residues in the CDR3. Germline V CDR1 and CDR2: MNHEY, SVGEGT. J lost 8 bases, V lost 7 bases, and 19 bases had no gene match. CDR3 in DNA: TGTGCCAGCAATGGCAGGGGGCTGCTTGGACCAGACTATGAGCAGTTCTTC. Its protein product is CASNGRGLLGPDYEQFF.

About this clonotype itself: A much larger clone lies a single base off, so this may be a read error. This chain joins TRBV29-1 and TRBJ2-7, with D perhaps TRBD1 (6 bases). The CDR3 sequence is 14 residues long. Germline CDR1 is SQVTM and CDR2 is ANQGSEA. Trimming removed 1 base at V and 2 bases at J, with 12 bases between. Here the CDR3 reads CSVEGYRDAYEQYF. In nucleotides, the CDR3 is TGCAGCGTTGAAGGTTACAGGGATGCCTACGAGCAGTACTTC.

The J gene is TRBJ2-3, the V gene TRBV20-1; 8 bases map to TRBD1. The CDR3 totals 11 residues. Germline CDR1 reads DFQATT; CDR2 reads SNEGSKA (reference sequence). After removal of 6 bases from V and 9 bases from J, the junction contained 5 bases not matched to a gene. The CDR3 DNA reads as TGCAGTGCGCCGACAGGGGTAACGCAGTATTTT. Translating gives CSAPTGVTQYF.

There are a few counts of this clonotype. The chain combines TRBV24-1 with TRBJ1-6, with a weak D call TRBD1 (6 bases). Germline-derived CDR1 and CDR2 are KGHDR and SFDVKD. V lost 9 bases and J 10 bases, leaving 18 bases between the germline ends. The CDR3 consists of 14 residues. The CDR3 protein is CATRSGGAVSPLHF. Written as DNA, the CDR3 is TGTGCCACCCGATCGGGGGGCGCGGTGTCACCCCTCCACTTT.

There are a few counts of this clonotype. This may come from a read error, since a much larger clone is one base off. The CDR3 DNA reads as TGCAGTGCTAGGGACAGGGGAAACTACGAGCAGTACTTC. The encoded protein is CSARDRGNYEQYF. The chain recombines TRBV20-1 with TRBJ2-5, with TRBD1 identical over 9 bases. The J call may be incorrect, as the DNA end agrees better with TRBJ2-7. The CDR3 has 13 residues. The germline CDR1 and CDR2 sequences are DFQATT and SNEGSKA (reference sequence).

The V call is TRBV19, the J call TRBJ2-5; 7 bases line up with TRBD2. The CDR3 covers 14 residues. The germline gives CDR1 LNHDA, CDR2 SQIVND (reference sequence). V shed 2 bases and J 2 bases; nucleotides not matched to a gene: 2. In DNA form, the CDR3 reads TGTGCCAGTAGTATAAGGACTAGTCAAGAGACCCAGTACTTC. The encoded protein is CASSIRTSQETQYF. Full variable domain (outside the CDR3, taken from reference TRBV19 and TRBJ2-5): DGGITQSPKYLFRKEGQNVTLSCEQNLNHDAMYWYRQDPGQGLRLIYYSQIVNDFQKGDIAEGYSVSREKKESFPLTVTSAQKNPTAFYLCASSIRTSQETQYFGPGTRLLVL.

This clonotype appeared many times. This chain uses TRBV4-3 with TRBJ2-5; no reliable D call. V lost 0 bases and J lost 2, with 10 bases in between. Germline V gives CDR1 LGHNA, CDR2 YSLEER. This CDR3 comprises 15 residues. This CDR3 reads CASSQELVGQETQYF. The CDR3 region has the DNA TGCGCCAGCAGCCAAGAATTGGTCGGGCAAGAGACCCAGTACTTC.

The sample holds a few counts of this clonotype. In DNA form, the CDR3 reads TGTGCCAGCAGTTACCCCCGGGGGGGCTGGCAAGAGACCCAGTACTTC. This translates into CASSYPRGGWQETQYF. The chain links TRBV6-6 to TRBJ2-5, with 8 nucleotides matching TRBD2. CDR1 and CDR2 from the germline V gene are MNHNY and SVGAGI (reference sequence). V lost 2 bases to trimming and J lost 2 bases; unmatched junction nucleotides: 7. CDR3 length equals 16 residues.